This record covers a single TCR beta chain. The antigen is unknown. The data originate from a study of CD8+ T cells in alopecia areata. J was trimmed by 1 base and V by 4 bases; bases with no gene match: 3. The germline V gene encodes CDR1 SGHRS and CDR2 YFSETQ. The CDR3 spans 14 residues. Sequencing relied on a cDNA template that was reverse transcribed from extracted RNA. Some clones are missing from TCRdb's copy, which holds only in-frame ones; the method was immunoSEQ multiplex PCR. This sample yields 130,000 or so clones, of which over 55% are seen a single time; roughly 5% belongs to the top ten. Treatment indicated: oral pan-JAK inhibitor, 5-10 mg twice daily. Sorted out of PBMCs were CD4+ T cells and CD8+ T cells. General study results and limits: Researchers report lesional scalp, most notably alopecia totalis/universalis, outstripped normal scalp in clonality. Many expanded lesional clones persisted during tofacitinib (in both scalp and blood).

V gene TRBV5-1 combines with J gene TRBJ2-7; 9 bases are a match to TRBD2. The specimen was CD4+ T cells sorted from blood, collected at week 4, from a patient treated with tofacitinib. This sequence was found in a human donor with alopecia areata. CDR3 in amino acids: CASSATSGSYEQYF. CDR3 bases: TGCGCCAGCAGCGCAACTAGCGGGTCCTACGAGCAGTACTTC.